This T cell receptor (beta chain) was sequenced during a study of blood T cells in healthy people across ages. All donors came from Russia, were Caucasian and healthy, and spanned ages about 6 to 100. Each donor's blood draw was roughly 10 milliliters of peripheral blood. Study findings and constraints: Compared with aged donors, long-lived donors showed fewer expanded clones, suggesting selection.

Note on this clonotype: The target antigen is unknown.

CDR1 and CDR2 from the germline V gene are MNHEY and SVGEGT. Trimming took off 7 bases at V and 7 bases at J, with 13 bases between the two ends. This CDR3 is 12 amino acids long. A second PCR of 7 to 11 cycles used a sample-barcoded 5' primer and a J-beta primer mix. Each cDNA molecule carried a tag from a template-switch adaptor that contained 12 random nucleotides. TCRdb re-called the 5' RACE reads with MiXCR, one entry per CDR3 protein. The table shows about 620,000 distinct CDR3 sequences, with roughly half occurring only once. The clonotype was recovered from a woman aged 80 or over in good health. The V and J genes are TRBV6-2 or TRBV6-3 and TRBJ1-2; TRBD1 is a possible D gene (6 bases). Material for sequencing was blood. CDR3 loop: CASTLTGRGYTF. The DNA for the CDR3 is TGTGCCAGCACTCTGACAGGACGTGGCTACACCTTC.